This T cell receptor (beta chain) was observed in a study of T cells in Graves' hyperthyroidism and ophthalmopathy (dated by TCRdb to between 2017 and 2020). General notes on the study: Peripheral blood samples were taken at initial diagnosis, before any treatment was given. To identify TCR V-J signatures that set the groups apart, the researchers used a discovery cohort of 90 to 100 patients, made up of 40 to 45 with Graves' ophthalmopathy and some 60 with stable Graves' hyperthyroidism. Prospective prediction of ophthalmopathy was tested in an independent validation cohort consisting of about 20 hyperthyroidism patients and 17 patients who later progressed to ophthalmopathy. For training and testing, the approximately 97 patients in the discovery cohort were randomly divided in a 7:3 ratio. In roughly six Graves' hyperthyroidism patients, the study also compared T-cell repertoires from thyroid tissue with T-cell repertoires from blood. After sampling, hyperthyroidism patients received methimazole starting at 30 mg daily, and ophthalmopathy patients received high-dose intravenous methylprednisolone. The paper reports TCR Vbeta CDR3 sequencing of fewer than 150 peripheral blood samples: some 44 ophthalmopathy, about 75 hyperthyroidism and approximately 17 progressor patients. Results the study describes overall, beyond this receptor: No statistical method was used to set the sample size in advance, and investigators knew the group allocation. In validation, progression to ophthalmopathy was predicted by the model with approximately 67% sensitivity and about 72% specificity, a median of about 6 months before onset. Ophthalmopathy was separated from stable hyperthyroidism by a 13 V-J signature model, with over 85% sensitivity and roughly 81% specificity obtained in cross-validation and 80%/75% obtained in testing. Most expanded thyroid clonotypes (frequency above 0.001) were also found in blood, which suggests that blood repertoires may mirror thyroid immune responses.

A patient counted as having stable Graves' hyperthyroidism if no progression to ophthalmopathy occurred over 18 months of follow-up. Hyperthyroidism patients were newly diagnosed, had a disease duration of under 2 months, and were aged 18 to 65 years. Patients with uncontrolled infections, other autoimmune diseases, pregnancy or lactation were excluded. Clinical symptoms, serum thyroxine and TRAb, thyroid ultrasound, and orbital computed tomography formed the basis for the diagnoses. PBMCs were separated from 7.5 to 10 ml of fresh peripheral blood using Ficoll-Paque density gradient centrifugation. Trizol reagent was used to extract total RNA, and RNA quality was then checked on an Agilent 2100 Bioanalyzer. The TCR beta CDR3 regions were amplified from RNA transcripts. The first round of RT-PCR for the TCR CDR3 was performed with the HTBI primer set and the Qiagen OneStep RT-PCR kit. Libraries were constructed in a second round of multiplex PCR, after which size selection and purification were performed. Paired-end sequencing of the libraries was performed with 100 bp reads on an Illumina HiSeq2000. Under the source paper's analysis protocol: SOAPnuke was used to process the raw data, removing reads that contained adapters or uncalled bases, had a mean Phred below 15, or lacked an exact match to the constant primer or identifier. High-quality paired reads were merged using COPE v1.2.5, and each unique nucleotide sequence was defined as a clonotype. MiTCR v1.1 was used to align clonotypes to the IMGT TRBV, TRBD and TRBJ reference segments. Only V-J combinations with frequency above 0.0001, covering about 99% of repertoires, were analysed. The TCS score was defined as the ratio of F50 (clonal expansion) to E x V (chaos), calculated using BLOSUM62-based TCRdist between CDR3 peptides within each V-J. Welch's t-statistics and random forest reduced around 520 V-J features to around 14, which were used in a naive Bayes classifier (R e1071). TCRdb reran the public reads through fastp at Q25 and MiXCR, keeping productive beta chains. Rows matching on CDR3 protein sequence are summarized as one entry with the most common DNA and genes. TCRdb, not the original authors, processed these V and J calls. This sample gives 550,000 to 800,000 distinct CDR3 sequences in total; 17% of them show up just once. The top ten clones comprise roughly a sixth of the sample.

Looking up the germline V gene yields CDR1 MGHDK and CDR2 SYGVNS. Relative to germline, V is 4 bases shorter and J is 4 bases shorter, with 13 bases between their ends. The CDR3, cysteine through phenylalanine, is 15 amino acids long. The read is trimmed to its CDR3 DNA, 45 bases read in frame from base 1. Turning to this clonotype: The target of this receptor is not known. Qualities for individual bases were not recorded, and no much larger clone is one base off.

The TCR was taken from a man aged 50 to 60 with Graves' hyperthyroidism. The chain is encoded by TRBV25-1 joined to TRBJ2-2, with the D gene too uncertain to name. Sequencing was done on a sample of blood. The sequenced DNA is TGTGCCAGCAGTGCCTCGACCCTCCTCACCGGGGAGCTGTTTTTT. Its protein is CASSASTLLTGELFF. Supplemented by the reference TRBV25-1 and TRBJ2-2 proteins around the CDR3, the complete variable domain is EADIYQTPRYLVIGTGKKITLECSQTMGHDKMYWYQQDPGMELHLIHYSYGVNSTEKGDLSSESTVSRIRTEHFPLTLESARPSHTSQYLCASSASTLLTGELFFGEGSRLTVL.